This T cell receptor beta chain was sequenced for a study of human T cells and chemical hapten exposure. Study in general: Throughout a study of roughly 25 weeks, patients underwent weekly scalp administration of diphenylcyclopropenone doses.

Time point described: patch test 2, 6 weeks after DPC sensitization. Treatment denoted: therapeutic diphenylcyclopropenone sensitization with weekly scalp DPC. Those who donated were patients with alopecia, 18 to 70 years of age, and suitable for DPC. This clonotype has just a few counts. TCRdb analysed the RACE reads with MiXCR anew, one entry per CDR3 protein. Of about 54,000 distinct CDR3 sequences listed, over 9.5% are singletons. The receptor comes from a woman between 50 and 59 years old with alopecia areata. Some clones in this sample may be carry-over from other donors' samples. This material consisted of whole blood, taken in connection with sensitization to the hapten diphenylcyclopropenone (DPC).

The CDR3 spells CASSLEGLAGSPSTDTQYF. CDR3 DNA sequence: TGTGCCAGCAGCTTAGAAGGACTAGCGGGAAGCCCTAGCACAGATACGCAGTATTTT. The V and J genes are TRBV11-2 and TRBJ2-3, with 12 bases aligning to TRBD2. Per germline, CDR1 SGHAT and CDR2 FQNNGV. The CDR3 loop spans 19 amino acids. Losses at the gene ends were 0 bases for V and 0 bases for J; bases not matched to a gene: 7.